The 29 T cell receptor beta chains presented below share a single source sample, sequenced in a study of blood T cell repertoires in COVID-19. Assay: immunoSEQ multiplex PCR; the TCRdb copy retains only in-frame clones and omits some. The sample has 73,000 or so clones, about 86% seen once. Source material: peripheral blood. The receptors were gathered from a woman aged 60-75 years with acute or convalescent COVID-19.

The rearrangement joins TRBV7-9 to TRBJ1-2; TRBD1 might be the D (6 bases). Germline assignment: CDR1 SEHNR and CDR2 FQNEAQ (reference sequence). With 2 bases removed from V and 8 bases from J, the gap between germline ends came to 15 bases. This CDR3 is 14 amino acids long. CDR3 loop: CASSLPMGAGGYTF. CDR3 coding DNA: TGTGCCAGCAGCTTACCGATGGGGGCGGGCGGCTACACCTTC.

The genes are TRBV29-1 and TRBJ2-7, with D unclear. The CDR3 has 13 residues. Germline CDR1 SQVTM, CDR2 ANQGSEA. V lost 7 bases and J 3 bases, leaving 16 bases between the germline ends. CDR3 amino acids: CSAKTSNRYEQYF. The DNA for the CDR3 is TGCAGCGCTAAGACATCGAACCGCTACGAGCAGTACTTC.

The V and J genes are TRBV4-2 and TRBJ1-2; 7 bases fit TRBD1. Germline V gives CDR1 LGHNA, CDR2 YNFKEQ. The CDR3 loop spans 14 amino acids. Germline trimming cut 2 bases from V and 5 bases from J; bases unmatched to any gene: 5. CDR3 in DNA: TGTGCCAGCAGCCAAACTAAGGGACAGTATGGCTACACCTTC. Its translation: CASSQTKGQYGYTF.

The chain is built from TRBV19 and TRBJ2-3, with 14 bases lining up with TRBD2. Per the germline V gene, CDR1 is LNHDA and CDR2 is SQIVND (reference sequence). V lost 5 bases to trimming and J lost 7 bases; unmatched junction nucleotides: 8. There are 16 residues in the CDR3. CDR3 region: CASSPRLAGGLNTQYF. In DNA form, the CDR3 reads TGTGCCAGTAGTCCGCGACTAGCGGGGGGGCTAAATACGCAGTATTTT.

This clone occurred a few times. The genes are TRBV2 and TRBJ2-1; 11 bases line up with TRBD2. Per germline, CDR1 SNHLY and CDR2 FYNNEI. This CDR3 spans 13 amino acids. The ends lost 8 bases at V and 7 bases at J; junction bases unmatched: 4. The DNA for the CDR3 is TGTGCCAGCGGGGTAGCGGGGGGGAATGAGCAGTTCTTC. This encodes CASGVAGGNEQFF.

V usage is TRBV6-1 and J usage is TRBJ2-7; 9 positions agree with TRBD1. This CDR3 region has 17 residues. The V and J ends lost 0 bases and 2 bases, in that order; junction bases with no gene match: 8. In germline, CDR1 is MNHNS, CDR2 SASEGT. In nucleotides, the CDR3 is TGTGCCAGCAGTGAAGCCGCCGGGACAGGGAAGCCCTACGAGCAGTACTTC. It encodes CASSEAAGTGKPYEQYF.

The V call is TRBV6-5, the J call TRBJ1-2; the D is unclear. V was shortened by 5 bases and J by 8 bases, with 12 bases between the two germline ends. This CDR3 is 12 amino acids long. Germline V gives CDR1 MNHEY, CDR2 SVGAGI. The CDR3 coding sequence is TGTGCCAGCAGTCTGGGAGTCCAGGGCTACACCTTC. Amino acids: CASSLGVQGYTF.

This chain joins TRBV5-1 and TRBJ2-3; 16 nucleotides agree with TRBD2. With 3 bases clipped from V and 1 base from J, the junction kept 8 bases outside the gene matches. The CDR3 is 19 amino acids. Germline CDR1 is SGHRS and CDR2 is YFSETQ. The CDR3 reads CASSSGLAGGPGGTDTQYF. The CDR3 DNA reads TGCGCCAGCAGCTCGGGACTAGCGGGGGGGCCGGGTGGCACAGATACGCAGTATTTT.

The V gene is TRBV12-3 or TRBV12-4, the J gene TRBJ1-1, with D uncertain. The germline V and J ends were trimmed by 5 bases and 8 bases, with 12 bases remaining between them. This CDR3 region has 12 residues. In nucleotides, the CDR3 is TGTGCCAGCAGTCGAGAGGGATCCGAAGCTTTCTTT. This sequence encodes CASSREGSEAFF.

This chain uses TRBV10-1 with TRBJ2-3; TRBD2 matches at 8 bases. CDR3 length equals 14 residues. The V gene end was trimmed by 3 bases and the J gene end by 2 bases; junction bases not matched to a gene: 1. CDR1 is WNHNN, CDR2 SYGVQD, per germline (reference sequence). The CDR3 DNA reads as TGCGCCAGCAGTGATAGCGGGGACACAGATACGCAGTATTTT. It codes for CASSDSGDTDTQYF.

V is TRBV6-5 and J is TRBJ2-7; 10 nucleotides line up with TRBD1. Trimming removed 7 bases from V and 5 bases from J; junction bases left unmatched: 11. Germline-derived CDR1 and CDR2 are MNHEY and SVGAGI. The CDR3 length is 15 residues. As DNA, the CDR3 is TGTGCCAGCAAAATCGATGGACAGGGGGACAACGAGCAGTACTTC. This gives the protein CASKIDGQGDNEQYF.

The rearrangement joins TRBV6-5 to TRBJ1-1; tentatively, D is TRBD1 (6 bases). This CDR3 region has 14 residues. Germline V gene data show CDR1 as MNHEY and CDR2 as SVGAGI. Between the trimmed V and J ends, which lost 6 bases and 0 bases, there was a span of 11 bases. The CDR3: CASRPDRLNTEAFF. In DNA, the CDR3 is TGTGCCAGCAGGCCCGACAGGCTGAACACTGAAGCTTTCTTT.

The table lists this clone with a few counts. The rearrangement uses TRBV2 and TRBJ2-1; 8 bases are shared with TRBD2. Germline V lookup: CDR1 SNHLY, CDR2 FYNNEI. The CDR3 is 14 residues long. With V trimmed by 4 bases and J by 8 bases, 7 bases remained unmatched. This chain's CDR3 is CASSGRGGFHEQFF. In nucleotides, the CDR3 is TGTGCCAGCAGTGGACGGGGGGGCTTTCATGAGCAGTTCTTC.

The CDR3 DNA reads TGTGCCAGCAGTCCGGGCAGGGGTGGAAACACCATATATTTT. Residues: CASSPGRGGNTIYF. The rearrangement uses TRBV7-9 and TRBJ1-3; TRBD1 is a possible D gene (6 bases). CDR1 and CDR2 from the germline V gene are SEHNR and FQNEAQ (reference sequence). The V end was cut by 6 bases, the J end by 3 bases, with 12 bases between. The CDR3 runs 14 residues.

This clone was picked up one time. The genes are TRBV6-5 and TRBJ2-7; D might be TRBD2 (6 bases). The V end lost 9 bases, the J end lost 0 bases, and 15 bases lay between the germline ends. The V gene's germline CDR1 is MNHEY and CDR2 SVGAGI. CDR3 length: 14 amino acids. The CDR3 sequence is CASAGTQSSYEQYF. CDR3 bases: TGTGCCAGTGCCGGGACTCAGAGCTCCTACGAGCAGTACTTC.

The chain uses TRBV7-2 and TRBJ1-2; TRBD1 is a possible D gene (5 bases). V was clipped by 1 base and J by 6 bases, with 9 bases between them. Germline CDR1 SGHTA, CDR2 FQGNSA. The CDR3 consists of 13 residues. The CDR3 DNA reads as TGTGCCAGCAGCTTAGGACAGTGGGATGGCTACACCTTC. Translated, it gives CASSLGQWDGYTF.

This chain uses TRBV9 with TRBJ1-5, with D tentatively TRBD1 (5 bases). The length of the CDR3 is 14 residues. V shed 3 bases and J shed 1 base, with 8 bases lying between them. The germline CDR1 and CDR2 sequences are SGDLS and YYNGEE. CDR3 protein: CASSAGQSNQPQHF. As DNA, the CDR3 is TGTGCCAGCAGCGCCGGACAAAGCAATCAGCCCCAGCATTTT.

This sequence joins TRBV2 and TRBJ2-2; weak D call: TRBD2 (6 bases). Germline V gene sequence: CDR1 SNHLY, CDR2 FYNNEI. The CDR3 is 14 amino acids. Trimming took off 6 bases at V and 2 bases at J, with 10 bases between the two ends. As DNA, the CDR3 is TGTGCCAGCAGGGCGGGACTTAACACCGGGGAGCTGTTTTTT. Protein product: CASRAGLNTGELFF. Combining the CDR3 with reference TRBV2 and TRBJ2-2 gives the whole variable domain EPEVTQTPSHQVTQMGQEVILRCVPISNHLYFYWYRQILGQKVEFLVSFYNNEISEKSEIFDDQFSVERPDGSNFTLKIRSTKLEDSAMYFCASRAGLNTGELFFGEGSRLTVL.

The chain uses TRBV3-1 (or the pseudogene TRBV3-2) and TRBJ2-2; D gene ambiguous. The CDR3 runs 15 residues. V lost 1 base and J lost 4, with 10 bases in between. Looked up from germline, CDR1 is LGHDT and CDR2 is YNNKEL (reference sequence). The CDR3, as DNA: TGTGCCAGCAGCCAAGGGCTAGAAGGCACCGGGGAGCTGTTTTTT. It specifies CASSQGLEGTGELFF.

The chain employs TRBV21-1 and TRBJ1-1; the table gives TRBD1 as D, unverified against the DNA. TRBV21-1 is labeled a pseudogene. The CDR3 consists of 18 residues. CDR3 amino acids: CASLPRVGDSRLNTEAFF. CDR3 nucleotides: TGTGCCAGCCTCCCCCGAGTTGGGGACAGTAGATTGAACACTGAAGCTTTCTTT.

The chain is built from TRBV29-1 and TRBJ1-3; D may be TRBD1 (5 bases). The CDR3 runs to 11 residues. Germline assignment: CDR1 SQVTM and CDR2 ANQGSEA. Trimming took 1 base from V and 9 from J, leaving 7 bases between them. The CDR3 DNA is TGCAGCGTTGAAGGGGGGGGCACCATATATTTT. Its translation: CSVEGGGTIYF.

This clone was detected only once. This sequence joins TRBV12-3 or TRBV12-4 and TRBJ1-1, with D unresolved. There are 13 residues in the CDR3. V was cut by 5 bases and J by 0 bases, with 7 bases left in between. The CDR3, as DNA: TGTGCCAGCAGTCGGGATTTGAACACTGAAGCTTTCTTT. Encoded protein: CASSRDLNTEAFF.

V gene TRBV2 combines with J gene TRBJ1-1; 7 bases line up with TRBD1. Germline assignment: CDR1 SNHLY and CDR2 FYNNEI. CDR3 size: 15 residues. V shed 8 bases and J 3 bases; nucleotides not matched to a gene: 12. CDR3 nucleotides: TGTGCCAGCGCGGGAGGAGGGGGCAGGTACACTGAAGCTTTCTTT. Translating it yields CASAGGGGRYTEAFF.

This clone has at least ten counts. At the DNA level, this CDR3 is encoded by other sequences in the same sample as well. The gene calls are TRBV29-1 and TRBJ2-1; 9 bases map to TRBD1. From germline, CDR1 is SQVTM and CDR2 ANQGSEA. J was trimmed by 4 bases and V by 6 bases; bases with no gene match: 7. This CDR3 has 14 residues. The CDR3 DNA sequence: TGCAGCGTGGCCTCCGGGACAGGGTACAATGAGCAGTTCTTC. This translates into CSVASGTGYNEQFF.

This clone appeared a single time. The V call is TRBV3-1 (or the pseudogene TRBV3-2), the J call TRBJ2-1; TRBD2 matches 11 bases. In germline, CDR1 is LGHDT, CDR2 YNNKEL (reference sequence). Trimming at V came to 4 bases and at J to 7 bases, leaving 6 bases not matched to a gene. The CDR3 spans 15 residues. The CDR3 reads CASSPGVAGGNEQFF. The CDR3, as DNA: TGTGCCAGCAGCCCCGGGGTAGCGGGGGGGAATGAGCAGTTCTTC.

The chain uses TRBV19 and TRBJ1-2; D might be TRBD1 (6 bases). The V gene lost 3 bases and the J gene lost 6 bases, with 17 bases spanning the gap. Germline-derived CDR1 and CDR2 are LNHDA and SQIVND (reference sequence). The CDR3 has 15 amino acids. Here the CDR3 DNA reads TGTGCCAGTAGTATCAGACCGGGACAAAGAAATGGCTACACCTTC. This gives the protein CASSIRPGQRNGYTF.

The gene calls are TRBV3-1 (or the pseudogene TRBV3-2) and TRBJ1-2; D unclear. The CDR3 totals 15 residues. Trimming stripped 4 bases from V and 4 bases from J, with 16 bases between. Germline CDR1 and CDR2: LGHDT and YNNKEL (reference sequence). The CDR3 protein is CASSLGGIGGYGYTF. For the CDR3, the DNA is TGTGCCAGCAGCCTAGGAGGGATAGGAGGCTATGGCTACACCTTC.

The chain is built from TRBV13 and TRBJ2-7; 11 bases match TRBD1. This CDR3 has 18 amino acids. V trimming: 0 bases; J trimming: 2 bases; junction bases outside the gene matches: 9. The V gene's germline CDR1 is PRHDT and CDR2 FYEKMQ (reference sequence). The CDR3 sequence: CASSLGLGTGGFTYEQYF. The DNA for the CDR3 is TGTGCCAGCAGCTTAGGCTTAGGGACAGGGGGTTTTACCTACGAGCAGTACTTC.

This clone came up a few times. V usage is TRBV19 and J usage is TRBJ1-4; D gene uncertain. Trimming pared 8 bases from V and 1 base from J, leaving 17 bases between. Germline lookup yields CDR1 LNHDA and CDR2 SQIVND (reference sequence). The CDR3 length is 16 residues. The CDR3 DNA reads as TGTGCCAGTCGAGATGCCCTGACTGGAACTAATGAAAAACTGTTTTTT. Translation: CASRDALTGTNEKLFF. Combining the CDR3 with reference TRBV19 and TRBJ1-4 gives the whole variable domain DGGITQSPKYLFRKEGQNVTLSCEQNLNHDAMYWYRQDPGQGLRLIYYSQIVNDFQKGDIAEGYSVSREKKESFPLTVTSAQKNPTAFYLCASRDALTGTNEKLFFGSGTQLSVL.